One and the same sample provided the 22 T cell receptor beta chains below, sequenced in a study of PD-1 blockade in classical Hodgkin lymphoma. The data were produced by immunoSEQ multiplex PCR, yet TCRdb's version contains in-frame clones alone and is incomplete. The table records over 80,000 clones, over 85% of them present only once. Every single patient, without exception, relapsed after autologous stem cell transplantation, and brentuximab vedotin exposure varied. This material consisted of peripheral blood mononuclear cells (PBMCs), taken at baseline. These receptors came from a human donor with classical Hodgkin lymphoma.

The genes are TRBV25-1 and TRBJ2-7; 7 bases agree with TRBD1. This CDR3 contains 15 residues. V was pared by 6 bases and J by 1 base, with 9 bases of the junction left unmatched. Germline V gene lookup returns CDR1 MGHDK and CDR2 SYGVNS. The CDR3 DNA sequence: TGTGCCAGCAGCCCCGGGACAGCGAGTTCCTACGAGCAGTACTTC. This codes for CASSPGTASSYEQYF.

The gene calls are TRBV18 and TRBJ1-4; D remains unclear. The germline V gene encodes CDR1 KGHSH and CDR2 LQKENI. V was clipped by 3 bases and J by 8 bases, with 10 bases between them. This CDR3 has 13 residues. CDR3 sequence reads: CASSPFQFEKLFF. CDR3 bases: TGTGCCAGCTCACCTTTTCAGTTCGAAAAACTGTTTTTT.

The chain combines TRBV6-1 with TRBJ2-7; possible D gene TRBD2, 5 bases. This CDR3 region has 13 residues. V shed 8 bases and J shed 0 bases, with 11 bases lying between them. Germline CDR1 is MNHNS and CDR2 is SASEGT. CDR3 nucleotides: TGTGCCAGCGCCTTAGCGTTCTCCTACGAGCAGTACTTC. Encoded protein: CASALAFSYEQYF.

This clone was observed a single time. This chain links TRBV2 with TRBJ2-5; D unclear. Germline values: CDR1 SNHLY, CDR2 FYNNEI. Trimming took off 4 bases at V and 3 bases at J, with 12 bases between the two ends. This CDR3 is built from 14 residues. CDR3 sequence (DNA): TGTGCCAGCAGTGTCGGTAGATTCAAAGAGACCCAGTACTTC. Amino acids: CASSVGRFKETQYF.

The rearrangement joins TRBV5-1 to TRBJ2-3; 7 bases map to TRBD2. CDR1 is SGHRS, CDR2 YFSETQ, per germline. This CDR3 is 17 amino acids long. Unmatched junction bases numbered 15, after V lost 4 bases and J lost 4 bases. The CDR3 sequence is CASSPRVAGDVADTQYF. CDR3 DNA sequence: TGCGCCAGCAGCCCCCGTGTGGCGGGAGATGTTGCAGATACGCAGTATTTT.

Here the CDR3 reads CASSPTGGAETQYF. The DNA of the CDR3 is TGTGCCAGCTCACCGACAGGGGGCGCAGAGACCCAGTACTTC. The rearrangement links TRBV18 to TRBJ2-5, with TRBD1 matching 10 bases. The CDR3 has 14 amino acids. The V segment lost 3 bases and the J segment 4 bases; nucleotides outside the gene matches: 2. CDR1 KGHSH and CDR2 LQKENI come from the germline V gene.

This chain uses TRBV5-1 with TRBJ2-1; 10 nucleotides agree with TRBD2. The CDR3 is 15 residues long. After removal of 2 bases from V and 4 bases from J, the junction contained 3 bases not matched to a gene. CDR1 and CDR2 from the germline V gene are SGHRS and YFSETQ. In DNA form, the CDR3 reads TGCGCCAGCAGCTTCGGGACTAGCGTATACAATGAGCAGTTCTTC. Protein sequence: CASSFGTSVYNEQFF.

The rearrangement links TRBV5-4 to TRBJ2-7, with TRBD2 matching 14 bases. Losses at the gene ends were 0 bases for V and 4 bases for J; bases not matched to a gene: 3. The V gene's germline CDR1 is SGHNT and CDR2 YYREEE (reference sequence). The CDR3 length is 16 residues. As DNA, the CDR3 is TGTGCCAGCAGCTTGGTTCGGACTAGCGGGAGGTACGAGCAGTACTTC. Translated, it gives CASSLVRTSGRYEQYF.

The genes are TRBV6-1 and TRBJ1-1, with D perhaps TRBD1 (5 bases). The CDR3 runs to 14 residues. Germline CDR1 reads MNHNS; CDR2 reads SASEGT. V was trimmed by 2 bases and J by 2 bases, leaving 9 bases between them. The CDR3 loop reads CASSENWDNTEAFF. Written as DNA, the CDR3 is TGTGCCAGCAGTGAAAATTGGGACAACACTGAAGCTTTCTTT.

The gene calls are TRBV2 and TRBJ1-1; tentative D call: TRBD1 (5 bases). Germline CDR1 is SNHLY and CDR2 is FYNNEI. Trimming cost V 6 bases and J 1 base, with 9 bases left between them. CDR3 length: 13 amino acids. CDR3 sequence reads: CASSDDRNTEAFF. CDR3 DNA: TGTGCCAGCAGCGATGACAGGAACACTGAAGCTTTCTTT.

Only one count was recorded for this clone. The chain has TRBV10-3 and TRBJ1-3; the D gene is possibly TRBD1 (5 bases). Trimming removed 2 bases at V and 4 bases at J, with 12 bases between. Per the germline V gene, CDR1 is ENHRY and CDR2 is SYGVKD. The CDR3 is 15 residues long. CDR3 region: CAISEGQGIGNTIYF. The CDR3 coding sequence is TGTGCCATCAGTGAGGGTCAGGGAATAGGAAACACCATATATTTT.

Comment on this clone: It is unclear where the CDR3 begins or ends on the DNA, so no DNA is shown, and the CDR3 is as TCRdb lists it. The rearrangement uses TRBV29-1 and TRBJ2-1; TRBD1 was called by the table and not checked on the DNA. The CDR3 has 15 residues if both end residues are counted. CDR1 and CDR2 (germline): SQVTM, ANQGSEA. The CDR3 is CSVGNLVGQGAPTFF.

V usage is TRBV5-1 and J usage is TRBJ2-7, with 8 bases lining up with TRBD1. This CDR3 has 16 amino acids. CDR1 is SGHRS and CDR2 is YFSETQ in the germline V gene. J lost 2 bases, V lost 2 bases, and 9 bases had no gene match. The DNA of the CDR3 is TGCGCCAGCAGCTTATTTCTCTCAGGGGGCGCCTACGAGCAGTACTTC. This encodes CASSLFLSGGAYEQYF.

The rearrangement joins TRBV19 to TRBJ2-5; TRBD1 aligns across 9 bases. The CDR3 consists of 15 residues. The junction had 6 bases not matched to a gene; V was cut back by 6 bases and J by 1 base. Germline CDR1 is LNHDA and CDR2 is SQIVND (reference sequence). The CDR3 DNA follows: TGTGCCAGTAGCCGGGACAGGGACATCCAAGAGACCCAGTACTTC. It specifies CASSRDRDIQETQYF.

The chain is built from TRBV30 and TRBJ1-1; no definite D call. CDR3 length: 11 amino acids. Germline CDR1 is GTSNPN and CDR2 is SVGIG (reference sequence). Trimming took off 2 bases at V and 4 bases at J, with 5 bases between the two ends. In DNA, the CDR3 is TGTGCCTGGAGTAGAACCACTGAAGCTTTCTTT. As protein: CAWSRTTEAFF.

The rearrangement links TRBV6-5 to TRBJ1-5, with TRBD1 as a possible D gene (6 bases). Per germline, CDR1 MNHEY and CDR2 SVGAGI. Trimming took off 5 bases at V and 4 bases at J, with 9 bases between the two ends. The CDR3 covers 13 residues. CDR3: CASSGQRNQPQHF. For the CDR3, the DNA is TGTGCCAGCAGTGGACAGCGAAATCAGCCCCAGCATTTT.

CDR3 in DNA: TGTGCCAGCAGTTTCACCACTCTAGCGGGAGAGACCTACGAGCAGTACTTC. Translated, it gives CASSFTTLAGETYEQYF. The chain joins TRBV27 to TRBJ2-7, with 10 bases identical to TRBD2. Germline-derived CDR1 and CDR2 are MNHEY and SMNVEV (reference sequence). V shed 3 bases, J shed 2 bases, and the junction held 10 bases outside the gene matches. This CDR3 has 17 residues.

This rearrangement joins TRBV18 to TRBJ1-1, with 10 bases lining up with TRBD1. CDR1 is KGHSH and CDR2 is LQKENI in the germline V gene. V shed 3 bases and J 2 bases; nucleotides not matched to a gene: 27. The CDR3 is 23 residues long. CDR3 sequence (DNA): TGTGCCAGCTCACCCGCCCCGGGACAGGGGCCTCGGTACGGGATTTTGGGAAACACTGAAGCTTTCTTT. Amino acid sequence: CASSPAPGQGPRYGILGNTEAFF.

A few counts support this clone. The rearrangement joins TRBV5-1 to TRBJ2-1; D is unclear. The CDR3 loop spans 16 amino acids. CDR1 and CDR2 (germline): SGHRS, YFSETQ. The ends were cut back, 7 bases at V and 1 base at J, with 18 bases in the middle. The CDR3 sequence is CASALRSAASYNEQFF. Here the CDR3 DNA reads TGCGCCAGCGCCCTGAGGAGCGCAGCGTCCTACAATGAGCAGTTCTTC.

The rearrangement uses TRBV12-2 and TRBJ1-1. TRBV12-2 is a documented pseudogene. The CDR3 runs 14 residues. CDR3 region: CASRTPRGGTEAFF. The CDR3 DNA is TGTGCAAGTCGCACTCCCCGGGGGGGGACTGAAGCTTTCTTT.

V gene TRBV9 combines with J gene TRBJ1-5; D is ambiguous. The CDR3 runs to 12 residues. Germline assignment: CDR1 SGDLS and CDR2 YYNGEE. Between the trimmed V and J ends, which lost 5 bases and 4 bases, there was a span of 7 bases. The CDR3 here is CASRTGNQPQHF. For the CDR3, the DNA is TGTGCCAGCAGGACTGGGAATCAGCCCCAGCATTTT.

This chain uses TRBV14 with TRBJ2-7; 13 bases are a match to TRBD2. The CDR3 has 16 residues. With V trimmed by 6 bases and J by 7 bases, 12 bases remained unmatched. Germline loops: CDR1 SGHDN, CDR2 FVKESK. The CDR3 protein is CASSHIGLAGVIEQYF. The CDR3 nucleotides are TGTGCCAGCAGTCACATAGGACTAGCGGGAGTGATAGAGCAGTACTTC.